This TCR beta chain came from a study of T cell responses to AZD1222 COVID-19 vaccine. Study-level background: The study pooled second doses at about 4 or about 12 weeks.

Of note for this clone: What it recognizes is unknown.

CDR3 size: 15 residues. With 1 base removed from V and 0 bases from J, the gap between germline ends came to 9 bases. The germline V gene encodes CDR1 SGHAT and CDR2 FQNNGV. Clones were read by immunoSEQ multiplex PCR, and TCRdb kept only the in-frame ones, dropping some. Among 90,000 to 150,000 clones listed, approximately 88% were seen once. Findings of the study overall: Spike-specific TCR breadth and depth were elevated following two AZD1222 doses. Regions 160-218 and 743-854 dominated among vaccine-associated CD4 TCRs spanning spike.

The chain couples TRBV11-2 to TRBJ1-1; D unresolved. This clonotype was sampled from an adult in good health. The material was peripheral blood, obtained on day 0 of AZD1222 vaccination. CDR3 nucleotide sequence: TGTGCCAGCAGCTTAGGTAAGGATCTGAACACTGAAGCTTTCTTT. Translation: CASSLGKDLNTEAFF.